This T cell receptor beta chain emerged from a study of T cells in Graves' hyperthyroidism and ophthalmopathy. Overall study findings and caveats: By a 13 V-J model, ophthalmopathy was set apart from stable hyperthyroidism. The model identified upcoming ophthalmopathy a median 6.5 months ahead of onset.

Diagnoses rested on clinical symptoms, serum thyroxine and TRAb, thyroid ultrasound and orbital computed tomography. What was amplified from RNA transcripts were TCR beta CDR3 regions. During a first-round RT-PCR of the TCR CDR3, the HTBI primer set was used. TCRdb redid the calling of the multiplex PCR reads with MiXCR, one entry per CDR3 protein. The sample consists of fewer than 350,000 distinct CDR3 sequences, 15% to 20% of them appearing once. This clonotype has only a few counts. Its target is not known. Sequenced: blood. The receptor's source is a woman aged 50 to 60 with Graves' hyperthyroidism.

The CDR3 protein is CAITRTGGEGNEQFF. CDR3 sequence (DNA): TGTGCCATCACTCGGACAGGGGGCGAGGGCAATGAGCAGTTCTTC. The V call is TRBV10-3, the J call TRBJ2-1, with 11 nucleotides matching TRBD1. Germline assignment: CDR1 ENHRY and CDR2 SYGVKD. The CDR3 length is 15 residues. Trimming cost V 7 bases and J 6 bases; bases outside gene matches: 8.